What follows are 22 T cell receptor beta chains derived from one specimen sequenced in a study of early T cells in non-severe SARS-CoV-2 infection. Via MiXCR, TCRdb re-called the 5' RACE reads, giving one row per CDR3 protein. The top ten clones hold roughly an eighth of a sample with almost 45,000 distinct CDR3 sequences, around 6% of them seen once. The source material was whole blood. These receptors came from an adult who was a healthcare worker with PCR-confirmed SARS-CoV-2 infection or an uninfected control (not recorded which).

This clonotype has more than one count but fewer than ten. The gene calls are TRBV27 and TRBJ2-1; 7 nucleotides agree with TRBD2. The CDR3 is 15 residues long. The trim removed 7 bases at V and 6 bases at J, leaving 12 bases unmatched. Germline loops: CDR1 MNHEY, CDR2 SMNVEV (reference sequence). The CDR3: CASTSPAGTINEQFF. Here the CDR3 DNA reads TGTGCCAGCACATCTCCGGCAGGGACTATCAATGAGCAGTTCTTC.

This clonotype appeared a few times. Written as DNA, the CDR3 is TGTGCTAGTGGTCCGGACACCCGGTCCTACGAGCAGTACTTC. Its protein product is CASGPDTRSYEQYF. The chain is built from TRBV12-5 and TRBJ2-7; weak D call: TRBD1 (5 bases). CDR3 size: 14 residues. Trimming removed 5 bases at V and 1 base at J, with 12 bases between. From germline, CDR1 is LGHNT and CDR2 FRNRAP. The full variable domain, in which reference TRBV12-5 and TRBJ2-7 provide the parts outside the CDR3, is DARVTQTPRHKVTEMGQEVTMRCQPILGHNTVFWYRQTMMQGLELLAYFRNRAPLDDSGMPKDRFSAEMPDATLATLKIQPSEPRDSAVYFCASGPDTRSYEQYFGPGTRLTVT.

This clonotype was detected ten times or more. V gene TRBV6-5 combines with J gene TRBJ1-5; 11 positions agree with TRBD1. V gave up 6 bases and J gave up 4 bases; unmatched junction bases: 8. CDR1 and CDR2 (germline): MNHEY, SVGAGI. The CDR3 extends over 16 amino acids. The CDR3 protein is CASRLSGQGGNQPQHF. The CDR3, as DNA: TGTGCCAGCAGGTTATCGGGACAGGGGGGGAATCAGCCCCAGCATTTT.

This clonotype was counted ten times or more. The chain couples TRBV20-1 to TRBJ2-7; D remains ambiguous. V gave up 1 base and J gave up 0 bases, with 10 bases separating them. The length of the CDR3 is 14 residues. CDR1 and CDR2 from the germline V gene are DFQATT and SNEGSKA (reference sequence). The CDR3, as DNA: TGCAGTGCTAGAGTGCGGAGTAGCTCCTACGAGCAGTACTTC. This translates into CSARVRSSSYEQYF.

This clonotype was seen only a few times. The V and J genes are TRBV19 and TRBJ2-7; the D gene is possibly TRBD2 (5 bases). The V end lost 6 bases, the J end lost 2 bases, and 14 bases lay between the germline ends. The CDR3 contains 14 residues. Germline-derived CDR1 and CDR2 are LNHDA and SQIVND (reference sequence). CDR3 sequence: CASSPTGGPYEQYF. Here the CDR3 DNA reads TGTGCCAGTAGCCCGACCGGAGGCCCCTACGAGCAGTACTTC.

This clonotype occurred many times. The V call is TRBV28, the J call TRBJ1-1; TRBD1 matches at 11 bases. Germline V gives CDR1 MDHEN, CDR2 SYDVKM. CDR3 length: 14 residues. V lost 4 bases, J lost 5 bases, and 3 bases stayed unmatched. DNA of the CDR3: TGTGCCAGCAGTTCGGGACAGGGGGGAACTGAAGCTTTCTTT. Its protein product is CASSSGQGGTEAFF. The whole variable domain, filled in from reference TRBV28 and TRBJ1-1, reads DVKVTQSSRYLVKRTGEKVFLECVQDMDHENMFWYRQDPGLGLRLIYFSYDVKMKEKGDIPEGYSVSREKKERFSLILESASTNQTSMYLCASSSGQGGTEAFFGQGTRLTVV.

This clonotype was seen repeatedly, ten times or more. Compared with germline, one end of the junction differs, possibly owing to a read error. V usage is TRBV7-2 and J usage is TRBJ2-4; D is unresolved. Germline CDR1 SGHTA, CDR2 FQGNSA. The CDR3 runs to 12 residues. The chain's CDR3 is CASSLSKSIQYF. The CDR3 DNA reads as TGTGCCAGCAGCTTATCAAAAAGCATTCAGTACTTC.

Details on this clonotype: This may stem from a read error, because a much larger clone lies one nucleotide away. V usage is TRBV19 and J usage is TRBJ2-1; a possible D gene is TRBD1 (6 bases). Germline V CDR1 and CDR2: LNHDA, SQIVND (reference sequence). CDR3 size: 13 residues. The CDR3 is CVSHRDSYNEQFF. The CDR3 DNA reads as TGTGTCAGTCACAGGGATTCCTACAATGAGCAGTTCTTC. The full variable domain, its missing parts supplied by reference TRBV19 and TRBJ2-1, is DGGITQSPKYLFRKEGQNVTLSCEQNLNHDAMYWYRQDPGQGLRLIYYSQIVNDFQKGDIAEGYSVSREKKESFPLTVTSAQKNPTAFYLCVSHRDSYNEQFFGPGTRLTVL.

For the CDR3, the DNA is TGCAGTGCTAGAGGCGGGCTTAGGCATATATTGAACACTGAAGCTTTCTTT. Its translation is CSARGGLRHILNTEAFF. The chain employs TRBV20-1 and TRBJ1-1; D gene unclear. Germline CDR1 reads DFQATT; CDR2 reads SNEGSKA (reference sequence). V shed 1 base and J shed 0 bases, with 18 bases lying between them. This CDR3 is built from 17 residues.

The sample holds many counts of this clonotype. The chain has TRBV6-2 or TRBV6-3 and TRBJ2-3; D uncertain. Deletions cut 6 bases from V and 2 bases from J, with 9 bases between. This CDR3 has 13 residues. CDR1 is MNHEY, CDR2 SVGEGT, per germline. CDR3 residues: CASRGYLTDTQYF. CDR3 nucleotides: TGTGCCAGCAGGGGCTACCTCACAGATACGCAGTATTTT.

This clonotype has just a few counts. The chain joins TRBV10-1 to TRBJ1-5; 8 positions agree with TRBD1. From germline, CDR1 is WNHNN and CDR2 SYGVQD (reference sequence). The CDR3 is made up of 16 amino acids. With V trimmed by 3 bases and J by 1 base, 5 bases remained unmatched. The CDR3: CASSDRDRGSNQPQHF. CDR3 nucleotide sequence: TGCGCCAGCAGTGACCGTGACAGGGGCAGCAATCAGCCCCAGCATTTT.

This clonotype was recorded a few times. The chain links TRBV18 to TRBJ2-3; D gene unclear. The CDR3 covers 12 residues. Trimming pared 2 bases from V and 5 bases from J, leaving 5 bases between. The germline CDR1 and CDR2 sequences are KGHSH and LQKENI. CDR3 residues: CASSPEGDTQYF. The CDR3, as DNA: TGTGCCAGCTCACCAGAAGGAGATACGCAGTATTTT.

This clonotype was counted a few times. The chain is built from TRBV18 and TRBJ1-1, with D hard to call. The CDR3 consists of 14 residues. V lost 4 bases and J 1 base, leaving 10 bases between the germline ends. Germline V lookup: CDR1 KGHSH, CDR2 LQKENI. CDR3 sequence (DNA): TGTGCCAGCTCACTCGATACCCCGAACACTGAAGCTTTCTTT. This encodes CASSLDTPNTEAFF.

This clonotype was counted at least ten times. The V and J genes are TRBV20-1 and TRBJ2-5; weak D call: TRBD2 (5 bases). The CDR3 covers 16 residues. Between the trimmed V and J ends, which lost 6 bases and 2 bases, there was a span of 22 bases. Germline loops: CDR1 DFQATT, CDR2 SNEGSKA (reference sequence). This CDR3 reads CSAPGKSDRPQETQYF. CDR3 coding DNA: TGCAGTGCCCCCGGGAAGAGCGATCGACCTCAAGAGACCCAGTACTTC.

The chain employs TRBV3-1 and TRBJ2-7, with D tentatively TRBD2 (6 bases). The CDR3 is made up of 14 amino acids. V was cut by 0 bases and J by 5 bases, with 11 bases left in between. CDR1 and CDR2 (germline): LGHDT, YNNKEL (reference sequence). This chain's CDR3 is CASSQDLGRNEQYF. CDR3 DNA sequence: TGTGCCAGCAGCCAAGATCTGGGGAGGAACGAGCAGTACTTC.

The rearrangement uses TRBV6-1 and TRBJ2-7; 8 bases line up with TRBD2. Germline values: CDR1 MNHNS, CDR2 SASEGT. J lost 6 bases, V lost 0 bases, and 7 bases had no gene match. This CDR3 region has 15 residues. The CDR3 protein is CASSEALGRVGEQYF. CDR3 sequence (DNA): TGTGCCAGCAGTGAAGCGCTCGGGAGGGTTGGCGAGCAGTACTTC.

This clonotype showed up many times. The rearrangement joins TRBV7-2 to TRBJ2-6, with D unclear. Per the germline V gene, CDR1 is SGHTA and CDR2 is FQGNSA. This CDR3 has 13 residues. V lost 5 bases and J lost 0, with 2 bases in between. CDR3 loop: CASSHSGANVLTF. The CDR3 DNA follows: TGTGCCAGCAGCCACTCTGGGGCCAACGTCCTGACTTTC. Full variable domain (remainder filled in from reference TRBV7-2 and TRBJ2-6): GAGVSQSPSNKVTEKGKDVELRCDPISGHTALYWYRQSLGQGLEFLIYFQGNSAPDKSGLPSDRFSAERTGGSVSTLTIQRTQQEDSAVYLCASSHSGANVLTFGAGSRLTVL.

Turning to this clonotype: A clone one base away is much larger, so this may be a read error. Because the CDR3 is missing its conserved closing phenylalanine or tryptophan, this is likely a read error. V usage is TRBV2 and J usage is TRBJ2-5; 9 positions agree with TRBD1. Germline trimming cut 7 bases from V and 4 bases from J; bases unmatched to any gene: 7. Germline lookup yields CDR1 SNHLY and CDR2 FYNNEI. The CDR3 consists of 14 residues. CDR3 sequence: CASMGQGMVETQYS. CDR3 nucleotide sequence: TGTGCCAGCATGGGACAGGGCATGGTAGAGACCCAGTACTCC.

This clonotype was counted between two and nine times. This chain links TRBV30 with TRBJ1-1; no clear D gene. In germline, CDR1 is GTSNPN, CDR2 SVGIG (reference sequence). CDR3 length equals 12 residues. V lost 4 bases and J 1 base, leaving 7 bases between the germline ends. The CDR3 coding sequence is TGTGCCTGGATCAACGGGAACACTGAAGCTTTCTTT. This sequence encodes CAWINGNTEAFF.

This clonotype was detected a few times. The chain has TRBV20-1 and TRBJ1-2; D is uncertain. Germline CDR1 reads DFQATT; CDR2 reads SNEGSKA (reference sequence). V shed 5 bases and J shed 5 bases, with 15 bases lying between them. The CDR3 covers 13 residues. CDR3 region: CSADARVEYGYTF. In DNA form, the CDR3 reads TGCAGTGCTGACGCAAGGGTGGAGTATGGCTACACCTTC.

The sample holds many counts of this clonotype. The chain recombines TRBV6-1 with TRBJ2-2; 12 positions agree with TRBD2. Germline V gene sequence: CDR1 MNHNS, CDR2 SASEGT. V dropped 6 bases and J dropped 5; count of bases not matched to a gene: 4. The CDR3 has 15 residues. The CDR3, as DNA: TGTGCCAGCAGACTAGCGGGGGGCGAGACCGGGGAGCTGTTTTTT. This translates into CASRLAGGETGELFF.

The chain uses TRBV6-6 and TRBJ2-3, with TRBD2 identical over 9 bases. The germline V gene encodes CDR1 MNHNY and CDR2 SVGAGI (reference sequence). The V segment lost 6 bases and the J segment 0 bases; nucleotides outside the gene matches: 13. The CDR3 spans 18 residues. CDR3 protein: CASRSRIAGDSSTDTQYF. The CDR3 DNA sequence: TGTGCCAGCAGATCCCGGATAGCGGGGGACTCTAGCACAGATACGCAGTATTTT.